This TCR beta chain appears in the sequencing data of a study of CD8+ T cells in alopecia areata. Study-wide background: Oral tofacitinib, 5 to 10 mg twice daily, was given in an open-label trial.

The CDR3 is 13 amino acids. Germline-derived CDR1 and CDR2 are SGHVS and FNYEAQ. Trimming took 1 base from V and 3 from J; bases not matched to a gene: 0. Once RNA had been extracted, it was reverse transcribed into cDNA to act as the sequencing template. Here immunoSEQ multiplex PCR was the method, and the copy in TCRdb shows in-frame clones only, minus some. The sample carries under 75,000 clones, roughly half recorded once. This clone occurred once. The receptor was isolated from a human donor with alopecia areata. The chain uses TRBV7-6 and TRBJ2-7, with TRBD1 identical over 7 bases. The sequencing here drew on CD8+ T cells sorted from blood, taken at week 0. CDR3 protein: CASSLGDSYEQYF. The DNA of the CDR3 is TGTGCCAGCAGCTTAGGGGACAGCTACGAGCAGTACTTC.